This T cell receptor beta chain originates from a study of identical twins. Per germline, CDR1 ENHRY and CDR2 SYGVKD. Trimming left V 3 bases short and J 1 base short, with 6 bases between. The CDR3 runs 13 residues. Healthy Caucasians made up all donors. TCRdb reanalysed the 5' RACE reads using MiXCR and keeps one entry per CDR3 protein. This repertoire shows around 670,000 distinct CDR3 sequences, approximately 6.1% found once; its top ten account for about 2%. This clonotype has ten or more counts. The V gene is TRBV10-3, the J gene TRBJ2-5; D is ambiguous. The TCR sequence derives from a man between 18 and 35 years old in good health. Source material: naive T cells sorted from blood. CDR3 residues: CAISEIGQETQYF. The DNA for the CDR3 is TGTGCCATCAGTGAAATCGGCCAAGAGACCCAGTACTTC.